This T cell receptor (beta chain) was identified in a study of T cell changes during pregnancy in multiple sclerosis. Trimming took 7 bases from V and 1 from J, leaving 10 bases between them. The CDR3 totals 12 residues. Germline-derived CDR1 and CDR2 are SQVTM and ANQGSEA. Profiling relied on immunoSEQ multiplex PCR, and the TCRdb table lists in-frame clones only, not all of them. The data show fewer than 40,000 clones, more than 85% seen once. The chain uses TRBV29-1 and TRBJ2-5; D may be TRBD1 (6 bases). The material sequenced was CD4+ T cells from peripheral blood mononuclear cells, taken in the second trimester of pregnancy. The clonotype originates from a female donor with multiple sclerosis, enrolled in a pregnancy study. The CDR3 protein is CSGRDTQETQYF. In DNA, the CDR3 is TGCAGCGGACGGGACACCCAAGAGACCCAGTACTTC.